This TCR beta chain is drawn from a study of blood T cell repertoires in COVID-19. The germline V gene has CDR1 SGHRS and CDR2 YFSETQ. The V gene end was trimmed by 0 bases and the J gene end by 4 bases; junction bases not matched to a gene: 12. There are 18 residues in the CDR3. Using immunoSEQ multiplex PCR, the repertoire was profiled, and TCRdb retains in-frame clones only, with some absent. Of approximately 170,000 clones in the sample, approximately 95% were seen once. The chain uses TRBV5-1 and TRBJ1-4; 7 nucleotides align to TRBD1. The sample was peripheral blood. This sequence was found in a woman aged 60-75 years with COVID-19, enrolled during active disease. The chain's CDR3 is CASSLESPGTVGNEKLFF. The CDR3 bases are TGCGCCAGCAGCTTGGAGAGTCCCGGGACAGTTGGTAATGAAAAACTGTTTTTT.